This TCR beta chain emerged from a study of T cell responses to AZD1222 COVID-19 vaccine (dated by TCRdb to the early 2020s). Regarding the study in general: AZD1222 recipients given second doses at about 4 weeks or at about 12 weeks were pooled, since spike-specific TCR depth and breadth were not found to differ between the two schedules. TCR sequencing was performed for fewer than 250 trial participants, of whom some 200 were given two doses of AZD1222 and some 25 were given two doses of MenACWY control vaccine. Trial participants were enrolled into age subgroups of 18-55, 56-69 and 70-plus years, which contained roughly 150, 30 and 60 TCR-sequenced participants, respectively.

The time point label, read with the paper, signifies: baseline before first vaccination. The vaccinee samples were drawn from two UK trials, COV001 and COV002, one of which was a single-blind randomized controlled phase 2/3 trial testing AZD1222 (ChAdOx1 nCoV-19) in healthy adults. For TCRbeta chain sequencing, PBMC samples from trial participants were taken at day 0 and at day 28 after the second dose. To note about this clone: The antigen it binds to is not known. Qualities for individual bases were not recorded, and no much larger clone is one base off.

General conclusions and limits of the study: CD4 TCRs associated with the vaccine covered the entire spike protein, and the dominant responses were in regions 160-218 and 743-854. Nearly half of unique spike-specific TCRs reportedly recognized epitopes outside regions mutated in the B.1.351 and B.1.1.7 variants. Conclusions about previously exposed vaccinees are limited, since just five or six AZD1222 recipients were seropositive for SARS-CoV-2 at baseline. After two AZD1222 doses, both the breadth and the depth of spike-specific TCRs were significantly higher than at day 0 and than in MenACWY recipients. In the small 56-69-year group, the increase in depth fell short of significance, most likely because of low power. Participants were mostly white British and included more females than males, and it was suggested by the authors that clonal diversity may have been underestimated. No day 14 peak-response samples were available, so repertoires were characterized only after the peak T cell response.

The CDR3 regions of human TCRbeta chains were analyzed by immunosequencing. Per the source publication's procedure: TCRs in the repertoires were compared against a reference library of SARS-CoV-2-specific TCRs that had been generated with the MIRA antigen-specificity platform. Breadth was defined as the fraction of unique TCRs that were SARS-CoV-2-associated. Depth was defined as the fraction of total T cells that were SARS-CoV-2-associated. Using the MIRA data, every spike-specific TCR was mapped to the spike region that the TCR reacted to and assigned to either a CD4 or a CD8 class. Log10-transformed breadth and depth values were compared by one-way ANOVA with Sidak's multiple comparisons tests. Drawn from immuneACCESS, this table holds only the in-frame rearrangements with V and J called that TCRdb kept. Clones are partly lost; checked studies trace under half to an unresolved V gene and leave the rest unexplained. For V, J and clone size, that table is used; D and trimming come from the DNA. In all, the sample holds tens of thousands of clones, and less than 90% of those were seen once. Around 7.5% of the sample is in the top ten clones.

The specimen was peripheral blood, collected on day 0 of AZD1222 vaccination. The receptor comes from an adult in good health.

This receptor carries the CDR3 CAWSLGWTGELFF. The DNA is TGTGCCTGGAGCTTAGGGTGGACCGGGGAGCTGTTTTTT. Recombination linked TRBV30 to TRBJ2-2, with no confidently assigned D gene. The CDR3 sequence holds 13 residues, the cysteine and phenylalanine included. The only DNA kept is the CDR3, 39 bases in frame from the first base. According to the germline V gene (reference sequence), CDR1 reads GTSNPN and CDR2 reads SVGIG. The junction carries 10 bases between V and J, which are trimmed by 3 bases and 5 bases respectively.